The subject of this entry is one T cell receptor beta chain. Its specific antigen is unknown. One end of the junction is discordant with germline, which a read error may explain. The sample originates from a study of T cells in Graves' hyperthyroidism and ophthalmopathy (dated by TCRdb to about 2019). The study in broad terms: To identify distinguishing TCR V-J signatures, a discovery cohort of around 100 patients was used, comprising under 45 with Graves' ophthalmopathy and about 59 with stable Graves' hyperthyroidism. Whether ophthalmopathy could be predicted prospectively was tested in an independent validation cohort made up of approximately 19 hyperthyroidism patients plus 17 patients who later progressed to ophthalmopathy. For training and testing, the 100 or so patients in the discovery cohort were randomly divided in a 7:3 ratio. In about 6 Graves' hyperthyroidism patients, the study also compared T-cell repertoires from thyroid tissue with T-cell repertoires from blood. Following sampling, methimazole starting at 30 mg daily was given to hyperthyroidism patients, and high-dose intravenous methylprednisolone was given to ophthalmopathy patients. TCR Vbeta CDR3 sequencing of 120 to 150 peripheral blood samples (more than 40 ophthalmopathy, under 80 hyperthyroidism and roughly 17 progressor patients) is reported in the paper.

Summary of the overall study and its limitations: During validation, the model predicted progression to ophthalmopathy a median of about 6.5 months ahead of onset, with around 71% sensitivity and more than 72% specificity. No statistical method was used to fix the sample size in advance, and group allocation was not hidden from the investigators. Blood samples also contained most of the expanded thyroid clonotypes (frequency above 0.001), which suggests that blood repertoires may reflect thyroid immune responses. Ophthalmopathy was separated from stable hyperthyroidism by a 13 V-J signature model, with approximately 86% sensitivity and about 84% specificity obtained in cross-validation and 80%/75% obtained in testing.

Including cysteine and phenylalanine, the CDR3 has 14 amino acids. Only CDR3 DNA is held: 42 bases, read in frame from base 1. The germline V gene (reference sequence) yields DFQATT for CDR1 and SNEGSKA for CDR2. Any patient with an uncontrolled infection, another autoimmune disease, pregnancy or lactation was excluded. Diagnoses were established on the basis of clinical symptoms, serum thyroxine and TRAb, thyroid ultrasound, and orbital computed tomography. Trizol reagent was used to extract total RNA, and RNA quality was then checked on an Agilent 2100 Bioanalyzer. The TCR beta CDR3 regions were amplified from the RNA transcripts. The TCR CDR3 was subjected to a first round of RT-PCR using the HTBI primer set and the Qiagen OneStep RT-PCR kit. Libraries were constructed in a second round of multiplex PCR, after which size selection and purification were carried out. Paired-end sequencing of the libraries was performed with 100 bp reads on an Illumina HiSeq2000. Per the authors' processing: SOAPnuke was used to process the raw data, with reads discarded if the reads contained adapters or uncalled bases, had a mean Phred below 15, or lacked an exact constant-primer or identifier match. High-quality paired reads were merged with COPE v1.2.5, and unique nucleotide sequences were defined as clonotypes. MiTCR v1.1 was used to align clonotypes to the IMGT TRBV, TRBD and TRBJ reference segments. The analysis included only V-J combinations with a frequency above 0.0001, which together covered approximately 99% of the repertoires. The TCS score was defined as the ratio of F50 (clonal expansion) to E x V (chaos), calculated using BLOSUM62-based TCRdist between CDR3 peptides within each V-J. Welch's t-statistics and random forest reduced around 550 V-J features to around 14, which were used in a naive Bayes classifier (R e1071). The Morisita-Horn index was used to measure how similar the thyroid and blood repertoires were. The public reads were quality trimmed at Q25 with fastp and then assembled into clones with MiXCR by TCRdb, keeping productive beta chains. CDR3 protein duplicates are merged, each entry listing the most common genes and DNA. It is TCRdb's table, rather than the study itself, that gives the V and J calls and clone size. The sample table shows roughly 500,000 distinct CDR3 sequences, and around 46% are seen once. Over 15% of the sample belongs to the ten largest clones.

The sample consisted of peripheral blood or thyroid tissue (not recorded which). This clonotype was sampled from an adult woman with Graves' disease, either hyperthyroidism or ophthalmopathy (not recorded which). In this chain, TRBV20-1 is recombined with TRBJ2-7; the D region is possibly TRBD1 or TRBD2, each matching across 6 bases. CDR3 region: CSATLAWGAGELYF. The nucleotide sequence reads TGCAGTGCTACCCTAGCGTGGGGGGCCGGGGAGCTGTACTTC.